This entry describes one T cell receptor (beta chain). In the original analysis: By means of reference gene primer amplification, nucleated cell counts were estimated. Some clones are missing from TCRdb's copy, which holds only in-frame ones; the method was immunoSEQ multiplex PCR. V, J and clone size reflect that table, while D and trimming were determined from the DNA. This sample has some 330,000 clones, with more than 75% found just once. This entry is derived from a study of blood T cell repertoires in COVID-19. Study overall: Whether acute or convalescent, the COVID-19 samples came from the United States, Italy and Spain. From T cells, B-cell-depleted T cells, or PBMCs came the material, which was cDNA or gDNA.

The germline CDR1 and CDR2 sequences are LGHNA and YSLEER. The CDR3 length is 18 residues. Trimming left V 1 base short and J 3 bases short, with 22 bases between. This chain joins TRBV4-3 and TRBJ2-7; perhaps TRBD2 as D (6 bases). The specimen was peripheral blood. This sequence originates from a woman in her forties or fifties with active or convalescent COVID-19. CDR3 loop: CASSQGRGYPDSGYEQYF. The CDR3 DNA reads TGCGCCAGCAGCCAAGGGAGGGGCTACCCGGACTCAGGCTACGAGCAGTACTTC.